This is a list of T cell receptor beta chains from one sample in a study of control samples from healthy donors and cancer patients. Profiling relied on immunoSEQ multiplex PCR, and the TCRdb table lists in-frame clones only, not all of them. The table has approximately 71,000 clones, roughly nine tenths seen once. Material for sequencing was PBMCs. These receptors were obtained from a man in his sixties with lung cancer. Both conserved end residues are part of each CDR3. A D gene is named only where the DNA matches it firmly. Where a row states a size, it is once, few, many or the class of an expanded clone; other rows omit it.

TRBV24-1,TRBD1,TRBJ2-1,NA,CATSALGTGRDDEQFF,TGTGCCACCAGTGCCCTAGGGACAGGGAGGGACGATGAGCAGTTCTTC
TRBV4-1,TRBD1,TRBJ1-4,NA,CASSPRKGQPNEKLFF,TGCGCCAGCAGCCCCCGGAAGGGACAGCCTAATGAAAAACTGTTTTTT
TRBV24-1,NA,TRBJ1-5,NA,CATSDRRTVGYSNQPQHF,TGTGCCACCAGTGACCGACGGACAGTGGGTTATAGCAATCAGCCCCAGCATTTT
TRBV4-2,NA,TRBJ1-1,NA,CASSQVRGLMNTEAFF,TGTGCCAGCAGCCAAGTAAGGGGACTAATGAACACTGAAGCTTTCTTT
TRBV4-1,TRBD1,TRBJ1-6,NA,CASSLGTGRSPLHF,TGCGCCAGCAGTCTCGGGACAGGGAGATCACCCCTCCACTTT
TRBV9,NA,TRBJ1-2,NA,CASSPNTRASGGYGYTF,TGTGCCAGCAGCCCGAACACTCGGGCCTCGGGGGGCTATGGCTACACCTTC
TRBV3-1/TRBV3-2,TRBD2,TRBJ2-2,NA,CASRASGETGELFF,TGTGCCAGCAGGGCTAGCGGAGAGACCGGGGAGCTGTTTTTT
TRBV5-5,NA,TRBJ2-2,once,CASSSTVLQSFSTGELFF,TGTGCCAGCAGCTCGACCGTTCTACAAAGTTTCAGCACCGGGGAGCTGTTTTTT
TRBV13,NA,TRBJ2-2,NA,CASSLRQGALFF,TGTGCCAGCAGCCTACGGCAGGGCGCGCTGTTTTTT
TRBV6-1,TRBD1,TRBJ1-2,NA,CASSESRTGRGAF,TGTGCCAGCAGTGAATCTAGGACAGGGAGGGGGGCCTTC
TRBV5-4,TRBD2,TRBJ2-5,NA,CASSPSGGAQETQYF,TGTGCCAGCAGCCCCAGCGGGGGGGCCCAAGAGACCCAGTACTTC